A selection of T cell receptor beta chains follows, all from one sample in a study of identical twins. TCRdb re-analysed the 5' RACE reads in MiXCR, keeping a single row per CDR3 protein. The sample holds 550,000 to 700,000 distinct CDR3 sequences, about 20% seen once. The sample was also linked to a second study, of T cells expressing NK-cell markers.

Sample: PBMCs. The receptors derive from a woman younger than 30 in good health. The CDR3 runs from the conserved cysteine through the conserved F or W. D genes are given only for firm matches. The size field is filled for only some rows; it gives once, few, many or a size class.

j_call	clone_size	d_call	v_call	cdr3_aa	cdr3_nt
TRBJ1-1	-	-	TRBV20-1	CSAKSGTEAFF	TGCAGTGCCAAGTCAGGCACTGAAGCTTTCTTT
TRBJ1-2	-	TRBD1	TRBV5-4	CASSHGQVVNTF	TGTGCCAGCAGCCATGGACAGGTCGTAAACACCTTC
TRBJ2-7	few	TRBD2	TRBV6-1	CASTDPGRAGEQYF	TGTGCCAGCACCGACCCGGGGAGGGCGGGGGAGCAGTACTTC
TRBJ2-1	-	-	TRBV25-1	CASSDGQSNNEQFF	TGTGCCAGCAGTGACGGACAGAGTAACAATGAGCAGTTCTTC
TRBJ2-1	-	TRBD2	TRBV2	CAVREESYNEQFF	TGTGCCGTGCGGGAGGAGTCCTACAATGAGCAGTTCTTC
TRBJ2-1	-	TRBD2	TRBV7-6	CASSSSLAGGPYLQSEQFF	TGTGCCAGCAGCAGTTCACTAGCGGGAGGCCCATATTTGCAATCTGAGCAGTTCTTC
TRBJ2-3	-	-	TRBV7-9	CASSAGAGLDTQYF	TGTGCCAGCAGCGCCGGGGCGGGGTTAGATACGCAGTATTTT
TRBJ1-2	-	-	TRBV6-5	CASSYEGWNYTF	TGTGCCAGCAGTTACGAGGGGTGGAACTACACCTTC
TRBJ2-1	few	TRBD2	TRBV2	CASRKGLAGGSEQFF	TGTGCCAGCAGAAAAGGACTAGCGGGAGGGAGTGAGCAGTTCTTC
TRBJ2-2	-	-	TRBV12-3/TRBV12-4	CATRGSNTGELFF	TGTGCCACCAGGGGCTCGAACACCGGGGAGCTGTTTTTT
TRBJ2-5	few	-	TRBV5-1	CASSLALGLETQYF	TGCGCCAGCAGCTTGGCCTTGGGATTGGAGACCCAGTACTTC
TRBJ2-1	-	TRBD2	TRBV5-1	CASGRDGISSYNEQFF	TGCGCCAGCGGGAGGGACGGGATAAGCTCCTACAATGAGCAGTTCTTC
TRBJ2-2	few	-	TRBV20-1	CSARPPGTGELFF	TGCAGTGCTAGGCCCCCAGGCACCGGGGAGCTGTTTTTT
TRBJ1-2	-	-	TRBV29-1	CSVLDSNYGYTF	TGCAGCGTGTTGGACAGTAACTATGGCTACACCTTC
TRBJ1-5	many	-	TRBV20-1	CSARRSPDQPQHF	TGCAGTGCTAGGAGGTCTCCCGATCAGCCCCAGCATTTT
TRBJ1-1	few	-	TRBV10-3	CAISERVNTEAFF	TGTGCCATCAGTGAACGTGTGAACACTGAAGCTTTCTTT
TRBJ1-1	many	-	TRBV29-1	CSIQGPRGTEAFF	TGCAGCATCCAGGGACCAAGAGGGACAGAAGCTTTCTTT
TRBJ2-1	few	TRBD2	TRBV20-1	CSGKRGSYNEQFF	TGCAGTGGGAAGCGGGGGTCCTACAATGAGCAGTTCTTC
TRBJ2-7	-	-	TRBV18	CASSPPGISYEQYF	TGTGCCAGCTCACCACCAGGGATCTCCTACGAGCAGTACTTC
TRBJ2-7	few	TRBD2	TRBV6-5	CASSLRGLAGDSTYEQYF	TGTGCCAGCAGTTTGCGGGGGCTAGCGGGAGACTCTACCTACGAGCAGTACTTC
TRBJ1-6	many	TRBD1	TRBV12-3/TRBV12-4	CASSFDRESPLHF	TGTGCCAGCAGTTTCGACAGGGAGTCACCCCTCCACTTT
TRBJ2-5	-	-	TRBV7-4	CASSLWDTIQETQYF	TGTGCCAGCAGCTTATGGGACACTATACAAGAGACCCAGTACTTC
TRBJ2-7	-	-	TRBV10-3	CAARSSYEQYF	TGTGCCGCCCGAAGCTCCTACGAGCAGTACTTC
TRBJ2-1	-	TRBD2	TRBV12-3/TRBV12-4	CASSFGSGSINEQFF	TGTGCCAGCAGTTTTGGTAGCGGGAGTATAAATGAGCAGTTCTTC
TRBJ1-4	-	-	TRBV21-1	CASSKRQGGEKLFF	TGTGCCAGCAGCAAACGGCAGGGGGGTGAAAAACTGTTTTTT
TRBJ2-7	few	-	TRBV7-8	CASSLASGAPRGEQYF	TGTGCCAGCAGCTTAGCTTCCGGGGCCCCTCGGGGCGAGCAGTACTTC
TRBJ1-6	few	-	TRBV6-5	CASSYRSGSYNSPLHF	TGTGCCAGCAGTTATAGGAGTGGCTCCTATAATTCACCCCTCCACTTT
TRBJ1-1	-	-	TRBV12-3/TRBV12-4	CASSWAWGTEAFF	TGTGCCAGCAGTTGGGCATGGGGCACTGAAGCTTTCTTT